The entry below gives a single TCR beta chain sequence along with its context. As yet, its antigen is unknown. This sample is drawn from a study of cytomegalovirus exposure and HLA in healthy donors. Study-wide results and caveats: In a later analysis, an Asian-associated ancestry cluster reportedly showed fewer N-insertions than the approximately 640-donor mean. The authors later linked a missense DCLRE1C variant to TCR beta V- and J-gene trimming.

The V segment lost 4 bases and the J segment 3 bases; nucleotides outside the gene matches: 10. The CDR3 sequence is 16 residues long. CDR1 and CDR2 (germline): MGHDK, SYGVNS. Primers included in the PCR were 60 Vbeta and 13 Jbeta primers. As originally analysed: An analysis that came later counted tens of millions of unique TCR beta chains, approximately 10 million shared. Profiling relied on immunoSEQ multiplex PCR, and the TCRdb table lists in-frame clones only, not all of them. The V and J calls and the clone size are those of that table, but D and trimming were determined from the DNA. The sample consists of approximately 220,000 clones, almost 80% of them appearing once.

Material for sequencing was PBMCs. The TCR was taken from a man younger than 30 in good health and CMV-seronegative. The gene calls are TRBV25-1 and TRBJ2-7, with 9 bases that match TRBD1. As DNA, the CDR3 is TGTGCCAGCAGTGTGAAAACCGGGACAGGGAGCTACGAGCAGTACTTC. Its translation is CASSVKTGTGSYEQYF.